This section outlines one T cell receptor beta chain sequence together with its context. This clone's antigen is unknown. The input lacks base qualities; no much larger clone sits a single base away. This sample is drawn from a study of OX40 agonist ivuxolimab in advanced cancers. Broadly, across the study: Ivuxolimab was a fully human IgG2 agonistic monoclonal antibody targeting the costimulatory receptor OX40 (CD134). Patients were allowed to have had prior anti-PD-1, anti-PD-L1 or anti-CTLA-4 therapy, and about 40% of the dose-escalation patients had been treated with checkpoint inhibitors. Intravenous ivuxolimab was administered to patients every 2 weeks at six dose levels: 0.01, 0.1, 0.3, 1.5, 3 and 10 mg/kg. The purpose of peripheral TCRbeta sequencing was to test whether ivuxolimab changed TCR sequence diversity and led to clonal T-cell expansion. Among the approximately 54 dose-escalation patients, 19 had hepatocellular carcinoma, approximately 15 melanoma, 9 renal cell carcinoma and 9 head and neck cancer. The paper reports the monotherapy dose-escalation portion (N ≈ 50 patients) of the phase I ivuxolimab trial. The dose-escalation cohort was about 86% male with a mean age of around 64 years, ranging from about 23 to 85. Partial responses occurred in three dose-escalation patients, of whom one had hepatocellular carcinoma and two had cutaneous melanoma. General findings and caveats noted by the study authors: Low levels of normalized T-cell clonal expansion were also shown by some nonresponding patients. The antigen specificity of the peripheral T cells that underwent clonal expansion was not determined. After ivuxolimab, CD8+ T cells had more expanded clones than CD4+ T cells on average. In the 0.1-3.0 mg/kg groups, partial responders were among the patients with the lowest normalized peripheral clonal expansion, particularly in CD8+ T cells. At doses of 0.1 to 3.0 mg/kg, clonal expansion of both CD4+ and CD8+ blood T cells was observed from baseline to week 6.

Patients with autoimmune disease history or receiving systemic immunosuppression were excluded from the trial. In every dose cohort, peripheral blood was drawn for TCR sequencing at baseline, cycle 4 day 1, and cycle 7 day 1. Samples came from an open-label, multicenter, first-in-human phase I dose-escalation trial of ivuxolimab. The trial enrolled adults with locally advanced or metastatic head and neck squamous cell, hepatocellular, melanoma or renal cell carcinoma. Before TCR sequencing, CD4+ T cells and CD8+ T cells from peripheral blood were sorted into separate populations. To sequence the TCRbeta CDR3 region, genomic DNA was isolated from the sorted cells. The immunoSEQ Assay was used to sequence the TCRbeta CDR3 regions. Drawn from immuneACCESS, this table holds only the in-frame rearrangements with V and J called that TCRdb kept. Clones are partly lost; checked studies trace under half to an unresolved V gene and leave the rest unexplained. In this sample the table shows 80,000 to 100,000 clones, approximately 94% of which occur a single time. The ten largest clones take up less than 0.2% of the sample.

V is cut by 1 base and J by 1 base, and the space between the germline ends is 10 bases. The CDR3, cysteine through phenylalanine, is 15 amino acids long. Only the CDR3 DNA is retained, 45 bases long and in frame from the first base. The germline V gene (reference sequence) supplies CDR1 MNHNY and CDR2 SVGAGI. Sequenced material: CD4+ or CD8+ T cells sorted from blood, taken in a trial of the OX40 agonist ivuxolimab. The clonotype originates from an adult with an advanced solid tumor such as melanoma, head and neck, liver or kidney cancer. The rearrangement joined TRBV6-6 to TRBJ1-1, with TRBD1 as a weak D call on 6 bases. The DNA sequence reads TGTGCCAGCAGTTACTTCCAGGGGACGAACACTGAAGCTTTCTTT. It specifies CASSYFQGTNTEAFF.